The next 17 T cell receptor beta chains were all read from a single sample in a study of T-cell memory formation after mild COVID-19. One entry per CDR3 protein results from TCRdb running MiXCR on the 5' RACE reads. This table has hundreds of thousands of distinct CDR3 sequences, 20% to 25% appearing once. Specimen: PBMCs or a T cell subset sorted from them (not recorded which). The source of these receptors is a young man who had mild COVID-19 (a few samples of this study predate the infection). Cell type and time point are not known.

This clonotype occurred a few times. This chain connects TRBV19 to TRBJ1-5, with a tentative D call TRBD1 (5 bases). Germline V gives CDR1 LNHDA, CDR2 SQIVND (reference sequence). This CDR3 has 14 residues. V lost 5 bases and J 3 bases, leaving 11 bases between the germline ends. The CDR3 bases are TGTGCCAGTAGTCCCCGACAGCTCAATCAGCCCCAGCATTTT. Translation: CASSPRQLNQPQHF.

V is TRBV7-2 and J is TRBJ2-3; no clear D. The V end was cut by 5 bases, the J end by 7 bases, with 10 bases between. This CDR3 has 12 residues. Germline V gene data show CDR1 as SGHTA and CDR2 as FQGNSA. The CDR3 spells CASSQRTYTQYF. The CDR3, as DNA: TGTGCCAGCAGCCAACGAACCTATACGCAGTATTTT.

The chain carries TRBV12-3 or TRBV12-4 and TRBJ2-5; 9 nucleotides match TRBD1. V lost 3 bases and J lost 6; bases outside the gene matches: 5. CDR3 length: 14 amino acids. Written as DNA, the CDR3 is TGTGCCAGCAGTTTGGGGACAGGGCATCAGACCCAGTACTTC. Protein product: CASSLGTGHQTQYF.

The rearrangement links TRBV7-2 to TRBJ1-2; D not certain. V lost 0 bases and J 7 bases, leaving 9 bases between the germline ends. The V gene's germline CDR1 is SGHTA and CDR2 FQGNSA. The length of the CDR3 is 13 residues. The CDR3 region has the DNA TGTGCCAGCAGCTTAGCGGGGTTGGGTGGCTACACCTTC. Its protein is CASSLAGLGGYTF. The variable domain in full, completed from reference TRBV7-2 and TRBJ1-2, reads GAGVSQSPSNKVTEKGKDVELRCDPISGHTALYWYRQSLGQGLEFLIYFQGNSAPDKSGLPSDRFSAERTGGSVSTLTIQRTQQEDSAVYLCASSLAGLGGYTFGSGTRLTVV.

This clonotype came up a few times. The chain combines TRBV20-1 with TRBJ2-3; 12 bases map to TRBD2. Germline-derived CDR1 and CDR2 are DFQATT and SNEGSKA (reference sequence). V lost 4 bases and J lost 3; bases outside the gene matches: 5. The CDR3 contains 15 residues. CDR3: CSATPTSGGTDTQYF. CDR3 DNA: TGCAGTGCTACCCCGACTAGCGGGGGAACAGATACGCAGTATTTT.

J is TRBJ2-3 and V is TRBV11-2; 9 bases agree with TRBD2. Germline V gene data show CDR1 as SGHAT and CDR2 as FQNNGV. The trim removed 8 bases at V and 4 bases at J, leaving 13 bases unmatched. The CDR3 has 16 amino acids. For the CDR3, the DNA is TGTGCCAGCGGCCTCGATGGACTAGCGTGGGCAGATACGCAGTATTTT. Amino acids: CASGLDGLAWADTQYF.

CDR3 sequence reads: CASSQGGAGKFF. Here the CDR3 DNA reads TGTGCCAGCAGCCAAGGGGGGGCTGGAAAGTTCTTC. The chain combines TRBV11-2 with TRBJ2-1, with D possibly matching TRBD2 (7 bases). Trimming took 5 bases from V and 14 from J, leaving 16 bases between them. The CDR3 runs 12 residues. CDR1 SGHAT and CDR2 FQNNGV come from the germline V gene. The whole variable domain, remainder taken from reference TRBV11-2 and TRBJ2-1, is EAGVAQSPRYKIIEKRQSVAFWCNPISGHATLYWYQQILGQGPKLLIQFQNNGVVDDSQLPKDRFSAERLKGVDSTLKIQPAKLEDSAVYLCASSQGGAGKFFGPGTRLTVL.

This clonotype was seen a few times. The V gene is TRBV27, the J gene TRBJ2-3; 9 nucleotides agree with TRBD2. The germline V gene encodes CDR1 MNHEY and CDR2 SMNVEV (reference sequence). This CDR3 comprises 16 residues. The V gene end was trimmed by 3 bases and the J gene end by 2 bases; junction bases not matched to a gene: 6. The CDR3 DNA sequence: TGTGCCAGCAGTTTTAGGAGCGGGGGGTTCACAGATACGCAGTATTTT. Its protein product is CASSFRSGGFTDTQYF.

V usage is TRBV7-2 and J usage is TRBJ2-1; D may be TRBD2 (7 bases). The ends were cut back, 4 bases at V and 10 bases at J, with 17 bases in the middle. The length of the CDR3 is 14 residues. Germline assignment: CDR1 SGHTA and CDR2 FQGNSA. In DNA form, the CDR3 reads TGTGCCAGCAGCTCCCCGAGCGGGACAATGGAGCAGTTCTTC. Translated, it gives CASSSPSGTMEQFF.

This chain connects TRBV6-2 or TRBV6-3 to TRBJ2-7, with 7 positions matching TRBD1. This CDR3 region has 14 residues. Germline V gene lookup returns CDR1 MNHEY and CDR2 SVGEGT. V gave up 7 bases and J gave up 0 bases; unmatched junction bases: 6. The CDR3 reads CASKETGSSYEQYF. Written as DNA, the CDR3 is TGTGCCAGCAAAGAGACAGGGAGCTCCTACGAGCAGTACTTC.

The V and J genes are TRBV20-1 and TRBJ1-6; 8 bases fit TRBD1. The junction had 7 bases not matched to a gene; V was cut back by 4 bases and J by 11 bases. The CDR3 is made up of 13 amino acids. The germline gives CDR1 DFQATT, CDR2 SNEGSKA (reference sequence). The CDR3 protein is CSATLDRATPLHF. CDR3 nucleotide sequence: TGCAGTGCTACCCTGGACAGGGCTACACCCCTCCACTTT.

The table lists this clonotype with a few counts. V is TRBV7-6 and J is TRBJ1-1; no clear D gene. The CDR3 has 18 residues. With 5 bases removed from V and 1 base from J, the gap between germline ends came to 23 bases. Germline CDR1 and CDR2: SGHVS and FNYEAQ. The CDR3 loop reads CASSESPGNGPSNTEAFF. For the CDR3, the DNA is TGTGCCAGCAGCGAGTCGCCGGGGAATGGCCCATCGAACACTGAAGCTTTCTTT.

V and J are TRBV12-3 or TRBV12-4 and TRBJ2-5; 12 nucleotides agree with TRBD2. CDR3 length: 16 residues. Trimming removed 6 bases from V and 5 bases from J; junction bases left unmatched: 10. The CDR3 loop is CASRSPSGGEWETQYF. The DNA for the CDR3 is TGTGCCAGCAGATCTCCTAGCGGGGGGGAGTGGGAGACCCAGTACTTC.

This clonotype showed up many times. The chain carries TRBV7-3 and TRBJ2-2, with D possibly matching TRBD2 (6 bases). CDR3 length equals 15 residues. CDR1 SGHTA and CDR2 FQGTGA come from the germline V gene. The V gene lost 6 bases and the J gene lost 3 bases, with 14 bases spanning the gap. The CDR3 region is CASRTGLLHTGELFF. The CDR3 DNA reads as TGTGCCAGCAGGACGGGACTCCTACACACCGGGGAGCTGTTTTTT.

There are a few counts of this clonotype. The chain is built from TRBV20-1 and TRBJ2-3; D is possibly TRBD1 (6 bases). There are 14 residues in the CDR3. Germline CDR1 reads DFQATT; CDR2 reads SNEGSKA (reference sequence). Trimming removed 3 bases from V and 2 bases from J, with 12 bases in between. CDR3 sequence: CSARARDITDTQYF. The CDR3 DNA reads as TGCAGTGCTAGGGCCCGGGACATCACAGATACGCAGTATTTT.

The sample holds a few counts of this clonotype. The CDR3 nucleotides are TGTGCTAGTGGTTTGGTACCGGGGGCTAGCTACGAGCAGTACTTC. Translating it yields CASGLVPGASYEQYF. The V gene is TRBV12-5, the J gene TRBJ2-7; the D gene could be TRBD1 or TRBD2 (6 bases each). Germline V gene data show CDR1 as LGHNT and CDR2 as FRNRAP. The V gene lost 0 bases and the J gene lost 3 bases, with 12 bases spanning the gap. This CDR3 region has 15 residues.

The chain recombines TRBV10-3 with TRBJ2-5; TRBD1 aligns across 7 bases. Germline loops: CDR1 ENHRY, CDR2 SYGVKD. The CDR3 covers 14 residues. With V trimmed by 2 bases and J by 2 bases, 2 bases remained unmatched. For the CDR3, the DNA is TGTGCCATCAGTGAGAGGGGACAGCAAGAGACCCAGTACTTC. Translated: CAISERGQQETQYF.